The 24 T cell receptor beta chains reported below all come from one sample, sequenced in a study of blood T cell repertoires in COVID-19. TCRdb's copy holds only in-frame clones and misses some; the assay was immunoSEQ multiplex PCR. Among 250,000 to 300,000 clones, around 81% were seen once, and the ten largest hold around 2.9%. The sequenced sample was peripheral blood. The source of these receptors is a woman aged 55-69 years with active or convalescent COVID-19.

The sample holds a few counts of this clone. The chain links TRBV19 to TRBJ2-2, with unresolved D. Trimming took 5 bases from V and 8 from J, leaving 6 bases between them. Germline V gives CDR1 LNHDA, CDR2 SQIVND (reference sequence). The CDR3 spans 11 residues. The CDR3 nucleotides read TGTGCCAGTAGTGAGTGGGGGGAGCTGTTTTTT. Protein: CASSEWGELFF.

This chain uses TRBV20-1 with TRBJ2-1; the D gene is possibly TRBD1 (6 bases). CDR1 is DFQATT, CDR2 SNEGSKA, per germline (reference sequence). The CDR3 contains 11 residues. V lost 5 bases to trimming and J lost 6 bases, with 8 bases between them. CDR3 bases: TGCAGTGCTGCCAGGGGCAATGAGCAGTTCTTC. It specifies CSAARGNEQFF.

This clone was seen more than once but under ten times. The chain has TRBV6-2 or TRBV6-3 and TRBJ1-6; 8 bases match TRBD1. There are 16 residues in the CDR3. Germline V lookup: CDR1 MNHEY, CDR2 SVGEGT. The ends lost 0 bases at V and 10 bases at J; junction bases unmatched: 8. The CDR3 spells CASSYSPGTGVSPLHF. The DNA of the CDR3 is TGTGCCAGCAGTTACTCCCCCGGGACAGGAGTGTCACCCCTCCACTTT.

The chain links TRBV6-5 to TRBJ2-2, with 8 bases fitting TRBD1. CDR3 length: 15 residues. Germline-derived CDR1 and CDR2 are MNHEY and SVGAGI. Trimming took 7 bases from V and 3 from J; bases not matched to a gene: 7. The CDR3 bases are TGTGCCAGCAATCCTCAGGGGGCTGACACCGGGGAGCTGTTTTTT. Translating it yields CASNPQGADTGELFF.

J is TRBJ2-1 and V is TRBV10-3; D might be TRBD2 (7 bases). CDR3 length: 14 amino acids. Per the germline V gene, CDR1 is ENHRY and CDR2 is SYGVKD. V was trimmed by 7 bases and J by 12 bases, leaving 22 bases between them. The CDR3 here is CAITGAGALDGQFF. The CDR3 DNA reads as TGTGCCATCACCGGGGCGGGGGCTCTCGACGGGCAGTTCTTC.

In this sample, this clone turned up once. The gene calls are TRBV19 and TRBJ1-3; D uncertain. The germline V gene encodes CDR1 LNHDA and CDR2 SQIVND (reference sequence). The CDR3 length is 14 residues. V was clipped by 5 bases and J by 0 bases, with 8 bases between them. This CDR3 reads CASSPFPSGNTIYF. The DNA of the CDR3 is TGTGCCAGTAGTCCTTTCCCCTCTGGAAACACCATATATTTT.

V and J are TRBV6-2 or TRBV6-3 and TRBJ2-3; D is perhaps TRBD2 (6 bases). From germline, CDR1 is MNHEY and CDR2 SVGEGT. Trimming stripped 2 bases from V and 4 bases from J, with 16 bases between. This CDR3 has 16 residues. The CDR3 spells CASSYNLREFPDTQYF. CDR3 DNA sequence: TGTGCCAGCAGTTACAATCTACGGGAGTTCCCAGATACGCAGTATTTT.

In nucleotides, the CDR3 is TGTGCCAGTAGTACCATCTTGCAGGGGCCCAATGAGCAGTTCTTC. This encodes CASSTILQGPNEQFF. The chain uses TRBV19 and TRBJ2-1, with TRBD1 as a possible D gene (6 bases). Germline assignment: CDR1 LNHDA and CDR2 SQIVND (reference sequence). Trimming shortened V by 4 bases and J by 6 bases, and 16 bases separated the two germline ends. The CDR3 runs to 15 residues.

This clone was counted between two and nine times. The V gene is TRBV6-5, the J gene TRBJ1-6, with 7 bases that match TRBD1. The germline gives CDR1 MNHEY, CDR2 SVGAGI. This CDR3 spans 14 amino acids. With 8 bases clipped from V and 6 bases from J, the junction kept 7 bases outside the gene matches. CDR3 in amino acids: CASASGTVNSPLHF. The CDR3 region has the DNA TGTGCCAGCGCCTCCGGGACAGTTAATTCACCCCTCCACTTT.

CDR3 amino acids: CASSPGSLPKTQYF. CDR3 bases: TGTGCCAGCAGCCCGGGTTCATTACCCAAGACCCAGTACTTC. The chain uses TRBV27 and TRBJ2-5; no reliable D call. Per germline, CDR1 MNHEY and CDR2 SMNVEV (reference sequence). Deletions cut 6 bases from V and 6 bases from J, with 17 bases between. The CDR3 loop spans 14 amino acids.

V gene TRBV7-9 combines with J gene TRBJ2-3, with TRBD2 matching over 7 bases. V dropped 3 bases and J dropped 1; count of bases not matched to a gene: 4. Germline-derived CDR1 and CDR2 are SEHNR and FQNEAQ (reference sequence). The CDR3 totals 15 residues. CDR3 coding DNA: TGTGCCAGCAGCTTCGGCGGGGGTGGCACAGATACGCAGTATTTT. Its translation is CASSFGGGGTDTQYF.

V gene TRBV14 combines with J gene TRBJ2-1; 15 positions agree with TRBD2. Germline V CDR1 and CDR2: SGHDN, FVKESK. J was trimmed by 15 bases and V by 4 bases; bases with no gene match: 10. The CDR3 length is 15 residues. This chain's CDR3 is CASSPLRTSGGAAFF. In DNA form, the CDR3 reads TGTGCCAGCAGCCCCCTCCGGACTAGCGGGGGGGCTGCGTTCTTC.

The chain is built from TRBV5-6 and TRBJ2-1, with a possible D match to TRBD2 (6 bases). In germline, CDR1 is SGHDT, CDR2 YYEEEE. The CDR3 extends over 14 amino acids. V shed 2 bases and J shed 6 bases, with 12 bases lying between them. CDR3 residues: CASSFWQGGNEQFF. CDR3 nucleotides: TGTGCCAGCAGCTTTTGGCAGGGAGGCAATGAGCAGTTCTTC.

This chain connects TRBV2 to TRBJ1-5; 9 bases align to TRBD1. This CDR3 comprises 15 residues. J lost 7 bases, V lost 4 bases, and 8 bases had no gene match. Germline CDR1 reads SNHLY; CDR2 reads FYNNEI. CDR3 DNA: TGTGCCAGCAGTGTCCCCGGGACAGGGAGACAGCCCCAGCATTTT. Protein product: CASSVPGTGRQPQHF.

V and J are TRBV7-9 and TRBJ1-4; 7 bases fit TRBD1. Germline V gene lookup returns CDR1 SEHNR and CDR2 FQNEAQ (reference sequence). The length of the CDR3 is 14 residues. V trimming: 5 bases; J trimming: 6 bases; junction bases outside the gene matches: 6. The CDR3: CASSRDRGYEKLFF. The CDR3 bases are TGTGCCAGCAGCCGGGACAGAGGATATGAAAAACTGTTTTTT. The variable domain in full, completed from reference TRBV7-9 and TRBJ1-4, reads DTGVSQNPRHKITKRGQNVTFRCDPISEHNRLYWYRQTLGQGPEFLTYFQNEAQLEKSRLLSDRFSAERPKGSFSTLEIQRTEQGDSAMYLCASSRDRGYEKLFFGSGTQLSVL.

This clone was seen just once. CDR3 nucleotides: TGCAGTGCTAGTTCCGGGGACAGGTTCTATGGCTACACCTTC. The encoded protein is CSASSGDRFYGYTF. The rearrangement links TRBV20-1 to TRBJ1-2; TRBD1 matches 8 bases. The CDR3 is 14 amino acids. The V gene end was trimmed by 3 bases and the J gene end by 4 bases; junction bases not matched to a gene: 7. Germline CDR1 and CDR2: DFQATT and SNEGSKA (reference sequence).

V and J are TRBV7-2 and TRBJ1-1; 7 nucleotides match TRBD1. The junction had 10 bases not matched to a gene; V was cut back by 6 bases and J by 6 bases. The germline V gene encodes CDR1 SGHTA and CDR2 FQGNSA. This CDR3 spans 14 amino acids. CDR3 coding DNA: TGTGCCAGCAGTCTGACAGGGCGGGCGTCTGAAGCTTTCTTT. This sequence encodes CASSLTGRASEAFF.

The V call is TRBV6-2 or TRBV6-3, the J call TRBJ2-1; D may be TRBD2 (6 bases). The CDR3 loop spans 16 amino acids. Germline lookup yields CDR1 MNHEY and CDR2 SVGEGT. V lost 6 bases, J lost 0 bases, and 15 bases lay in between. The DNA of the CDR3 is TGTGCCAGCAGCGCACGGGACTCCATCTCCTACAATGAGCAGTTCTTC. Translated: CASSARDSISYNEQFF.

The gene calls are TRBV7-2 and TRBJ2-1, with TRBD2 identical over 15 bases. The CDR3 sequence is 18 residues long. With V trimmed by 5 bases and J by 6 bases, 11 bases remained unmatched. The germline CDR1 and CDR2 sequences are SGHTA and FQGNSA. The CDR3 protein is CASSQPGLAGGAANEQFF. The CDR3 nucleotides are TGTGCCAGCAGCCAGCCGGGACTAGCGGGGGGAGCGGCCAATGAGCAGTTCTTC.

The chain has TRBV27 and TRBJ1-5; no clear D. Germline CDR1 MNHEY, CDR2 SMNVEV (reference sequence). The CDR3 spans 19 residues. V lost 6 bases and J lost 2, with 26 bases in between. The CDR3 DNA reads as TGTGCCAGCAGGGCAAGGGTAGTTGGCAGGACTAGACGCAATCAGCCCCAGCATTTT. This translates into CASRARVVGRTRRNQPQHF.

The CDR3 region is CASSVETGMNTEAFF. In nucleotides, the CDR3 is TGTGCCAGCAGCGTAGAGACAGGGATGAACACTGAAGCTTTCTTT. This chain joins TRBV9 and TRBJ1-1, with 7 bases identical to TRBD1. Trimming cost V 0 bases and J 0 bases; bases outside gene matches: 2. From germline, CDR1 is SGDLS and CDR2 YYNGEE. The CDR3 is 15 residues long.

J is TRBJ1-1 and V is TRBV30; D not certain. The germline CDR1 and CDR2 sequences are GTSNPN and SVGIG (reference sequence). The V and J ends lost 3 bases and 1 base respectively, with 9 bases between them. The CDR3 is 13 amino acids. In DNA, the CDR3 is TGTGCCTGGAGCGCGAATAGGAACACTGAAGCTTTCTTT. The encoded protein is CAWSANRNTEAFF. Filled out from reference TRBV30 and TRBJ1-1, the complete variable domain reads SQTIHQWPATLVQPVGSPLSLECTVEGTSNPNLYWYRQAAGRGLQLLFYSVGIGQISSEVPQNLSASRPQDRQFILSSKKLLLSDSGFYLCAWSANRNTEAFFGQGTRLTVV.

This clone appeared once. The chain carries TRBV5-5 and TRBJ2-5, with 8 bases that match TRBD1. The CDR3 covers 14 residues. Per the germline V gene, CDR1 is SGHKS and CDR2 is YYEKEE (reference sequence). With V trimmed by 4 bases and J by 5 bases, 7 bases remained unmatched. The CDR3 bases are TGTGCCAGCAGCATAGCAGGGGGCCGGGAGACCCAGTACTTC. Translating gives CASSIAGGRETQYF.

The chain is built from TRBV2 and TRBJ1-1; D gene unclear. This CDR3 spans 16 amino acids. V was clipped by 0 bases and J by 1 base, with 12 bases between them. Germline V gives CDR1 SNHLY, CDR2 FYNNEI. CDR3 DNA: TGTGCCAGCAGTGAAGCAAAAAGACTTCCGAACACTGAAGCTTTCTTT. Its protein product is CASSEAKRLPNTEAFF.